This TCR beta chain is drawn from a study of CD8+CD57+ T cells in acquired aplastic anemia. Turning to the study itself: The study obtained an average of approximately 2.9 ug of DNA from sorted CD4+ and CD8+ cells.

V gave up 7 bases and J gave up 4 bases; unmatched junction bases: 9. There are 14 residues in the CDR3. Germline V gene sequence: CDR1 LNHDA, CDR2 SQIVND (reference sequence). The authors sequenced patients whose flow cytometry had shown CD8+CD57+ cell expansion. At blood sampling, none of the patients had yet received therapy. TCR beta VDJ and CDR3 profiling used genomic DNA as template. Each CDR3 protein is one row after TCRdb ran MiXCR on the reads. The sample includes about 160,000 distinct CDR3 sequences, about 50% seen only once; the top ten take about 30%. The TCR originated in a human donor with aplastic anemia. Sequencing was carried out using sorted CD4+, CD8+, or CD8+CD57+ T cells (not recorded which) from PBMCs. The chain uses TRBV19 and TRBJ2-7; 8 bases align to TRBD2. CDR3 residues: CASTDRAGGYEQYF. The CDR3 DNA sequence: TGTGCCAGTACCGATCGGGCGGGGGGATACGAGCAGTACTTC.